This TCR beta chain emerged from a study of T cell changes during pregnancy in multiple sclerosis. Some clones are missing from TCRdb's copy, which holds only in-frame ones; the method was immunoSEQ multiplex PCR. The repertoire holds tens of thousands of clones, about 93% seen once, with 0.95% to 1% in the top ten. The CDR3 runs 15 residues. In germline, CDR1 is SQVTM, CDR2 ANQGSEA. The V gene end was trimmed by 8 bases and the J gene end by 2 bases; junction bases not matched to a gene: 8. This clonotype was sampled from a female donor in good health, enrolled as a control in a pregnancy study. Sequencing used peripheral blood, obtained in the second trimester of pregnancy. The chain uses TRBV29-1 and TRBJ2-6; 8 nucleotides agree with TRBD1. For the CDR3, the DNA is TGCAGCCCAGGACAGGGTTTTGCTGGGGCCAACGTCCTGACTTTC. It specifies CSPGQGFAGANVLTF.